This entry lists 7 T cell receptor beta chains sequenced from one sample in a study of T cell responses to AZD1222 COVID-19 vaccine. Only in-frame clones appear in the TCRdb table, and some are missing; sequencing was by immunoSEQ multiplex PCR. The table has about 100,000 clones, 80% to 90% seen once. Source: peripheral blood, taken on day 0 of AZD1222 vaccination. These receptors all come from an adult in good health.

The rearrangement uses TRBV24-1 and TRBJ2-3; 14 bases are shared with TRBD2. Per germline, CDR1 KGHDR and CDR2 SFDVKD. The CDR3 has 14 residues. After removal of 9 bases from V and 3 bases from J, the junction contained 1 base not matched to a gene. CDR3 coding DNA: TGTGCCACCCGGACTAGCGGGGGGACAGATACGCAGTATTTT. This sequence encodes CATRTSGGTDTQYF.

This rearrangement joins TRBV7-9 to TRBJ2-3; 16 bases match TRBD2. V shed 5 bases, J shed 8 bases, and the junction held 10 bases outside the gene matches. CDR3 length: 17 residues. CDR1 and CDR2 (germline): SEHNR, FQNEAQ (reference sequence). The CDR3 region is CASSVPGLAGGPGTQYF. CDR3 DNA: TGTGCCAGCAGCGTACCGGGACTAGCGGGGGGGCCTGGTACGCAGTATTTT.

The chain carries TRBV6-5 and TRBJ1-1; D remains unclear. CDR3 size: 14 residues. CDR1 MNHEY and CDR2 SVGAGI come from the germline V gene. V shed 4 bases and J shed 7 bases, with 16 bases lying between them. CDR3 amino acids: CASSLTGSKGEAFF. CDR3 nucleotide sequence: TGTGCCAGCAGTTTGACGGGCTCGAAAGGTGAAGCTTTCTTT.

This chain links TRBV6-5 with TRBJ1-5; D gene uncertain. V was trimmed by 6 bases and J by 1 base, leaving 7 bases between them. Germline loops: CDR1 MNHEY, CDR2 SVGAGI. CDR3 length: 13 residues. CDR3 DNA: TGTGCCAGCAGGAGGAGCAGCAATCAGCCCCAGCATTTT. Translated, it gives CASRRSSNQPQHF.

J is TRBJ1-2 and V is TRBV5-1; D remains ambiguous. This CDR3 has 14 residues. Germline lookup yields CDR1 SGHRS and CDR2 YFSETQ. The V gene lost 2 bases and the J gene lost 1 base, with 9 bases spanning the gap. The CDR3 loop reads CASSFDGRNYGYTF. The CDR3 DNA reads TGCGCCAGCAGCTTCGACGGACGTAACTATGGCTACACCTTC.

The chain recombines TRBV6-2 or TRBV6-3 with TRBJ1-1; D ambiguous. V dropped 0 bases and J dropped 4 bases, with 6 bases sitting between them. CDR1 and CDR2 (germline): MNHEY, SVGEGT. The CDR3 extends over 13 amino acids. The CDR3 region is CASSYSTTTEAFF. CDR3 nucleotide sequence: TGTGCCAGCAGTTACTCGACCACCACTGAAGCTTTCTTT.

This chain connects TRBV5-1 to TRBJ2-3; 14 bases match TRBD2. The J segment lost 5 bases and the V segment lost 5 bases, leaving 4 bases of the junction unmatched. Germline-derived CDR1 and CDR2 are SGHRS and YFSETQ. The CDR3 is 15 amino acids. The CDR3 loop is CASRGTSGRGDTQYF. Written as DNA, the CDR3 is TGCGCCAGCAGGGGGACTAGCGGGAGAGGAGATACGCAGTATTTT.